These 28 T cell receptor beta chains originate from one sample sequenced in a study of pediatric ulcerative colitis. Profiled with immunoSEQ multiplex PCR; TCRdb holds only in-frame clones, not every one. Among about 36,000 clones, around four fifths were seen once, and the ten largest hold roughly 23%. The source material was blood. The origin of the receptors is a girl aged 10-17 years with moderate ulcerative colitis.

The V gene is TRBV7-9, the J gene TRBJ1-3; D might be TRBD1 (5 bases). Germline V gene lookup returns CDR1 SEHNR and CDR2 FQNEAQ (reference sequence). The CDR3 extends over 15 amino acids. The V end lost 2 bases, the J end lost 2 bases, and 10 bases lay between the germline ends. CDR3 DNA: TGTGCCAGCAGCTTATGGGGGGAGACTGGAAACACCATATATTTT. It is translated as CASSLWGETGNTIYF.

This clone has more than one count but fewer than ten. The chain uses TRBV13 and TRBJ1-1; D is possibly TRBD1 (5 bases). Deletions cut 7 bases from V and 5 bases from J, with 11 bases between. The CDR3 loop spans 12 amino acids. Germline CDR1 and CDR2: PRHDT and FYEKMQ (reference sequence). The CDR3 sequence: CASILRGTEAFF. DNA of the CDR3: TGTGCCAGCATTCTTAGGGGAACTGAAGCTTTCTTT.

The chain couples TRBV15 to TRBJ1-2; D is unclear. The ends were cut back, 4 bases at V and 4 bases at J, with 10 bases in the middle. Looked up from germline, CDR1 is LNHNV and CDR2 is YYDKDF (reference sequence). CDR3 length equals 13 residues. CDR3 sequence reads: CATSTGVSYGYTF. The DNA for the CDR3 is TGTGCCACCAGCACCGGAGTTAGCTATGGCTACACCTTC.

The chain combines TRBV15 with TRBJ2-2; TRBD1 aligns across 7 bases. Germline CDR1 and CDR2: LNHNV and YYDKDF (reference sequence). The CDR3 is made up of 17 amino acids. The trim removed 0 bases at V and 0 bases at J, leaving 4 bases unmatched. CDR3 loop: CATSRDRQGANTGELFF. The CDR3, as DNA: TGTGCCACCAGCAGAGATCGGCAGGGGGCGAACACCGGGGAGCTGTTTTTT.

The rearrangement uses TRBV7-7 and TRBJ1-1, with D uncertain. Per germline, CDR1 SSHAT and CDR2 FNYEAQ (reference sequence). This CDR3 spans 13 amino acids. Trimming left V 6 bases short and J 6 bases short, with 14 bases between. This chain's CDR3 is CASRPIEGAEAFF. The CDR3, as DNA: TGTGCCAGCAGACCAATTGAAGGCGCTGAAGCTTTCTTT. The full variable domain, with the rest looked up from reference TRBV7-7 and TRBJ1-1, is GAGVSQSPRYKVTKRGQDVTLRCDPISSHATLYWYQQALGQGPEFLTYFNYEAQPDKSGLPSDRFSAERPEGSISTLTIQRTEQRDSAMYRCASRPIEGAEAFFGQGTRLTVV.

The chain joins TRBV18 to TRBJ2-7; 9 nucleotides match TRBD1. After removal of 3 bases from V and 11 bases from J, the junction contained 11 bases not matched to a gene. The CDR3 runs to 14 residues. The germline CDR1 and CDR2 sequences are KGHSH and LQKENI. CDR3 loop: CASSPGTGTQGEYF. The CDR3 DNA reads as TGTGCCAGCTCACCCGGGACAGGGACTCAGGGGGAGTACTTC.

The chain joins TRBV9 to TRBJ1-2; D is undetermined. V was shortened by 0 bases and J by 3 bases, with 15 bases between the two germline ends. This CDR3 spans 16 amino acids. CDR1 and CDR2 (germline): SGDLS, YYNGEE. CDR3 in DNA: TGTGCCAGCAGCGTAGAAACGGATTATGGGGACTATGGCTACACCTTC. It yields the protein CASSVETDYGDYGYTF. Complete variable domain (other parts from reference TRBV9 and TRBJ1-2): DSGVTQTPKHLITATGQRVTLRCSPRSGDLSVYWYQQSLDQGLQFLIQYYNGEERAKGNILERFSAQQFPDLHSELNLSSLELGDSALYFCASSVETDYGDYGYTFGSGTRLTVV.

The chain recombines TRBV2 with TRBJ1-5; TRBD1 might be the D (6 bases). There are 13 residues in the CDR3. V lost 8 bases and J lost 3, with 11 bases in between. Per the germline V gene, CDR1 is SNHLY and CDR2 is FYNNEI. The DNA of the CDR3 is TGTGCCAGCCGGACAGACTACAATCAGCCCCAGCATTTT. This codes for CASRTDYNQPQHF.

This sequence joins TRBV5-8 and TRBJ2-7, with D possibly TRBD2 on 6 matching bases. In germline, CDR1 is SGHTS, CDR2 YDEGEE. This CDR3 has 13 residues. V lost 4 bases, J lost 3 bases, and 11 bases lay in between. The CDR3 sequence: CASSPRGSYEQYF. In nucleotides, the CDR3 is TGTGCCAGCAGCCCTCGGGGGAGCTACGAGCAGTACTTC.

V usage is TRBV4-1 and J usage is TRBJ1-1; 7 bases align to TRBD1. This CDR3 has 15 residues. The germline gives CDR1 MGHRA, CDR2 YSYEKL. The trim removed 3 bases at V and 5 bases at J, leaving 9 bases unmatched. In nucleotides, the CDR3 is TGCGCCAGCAGCCAGGGATACTCAGGGGGGACTGAAGCTTTCTTT. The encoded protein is CASSQGYSGGTEAFF.

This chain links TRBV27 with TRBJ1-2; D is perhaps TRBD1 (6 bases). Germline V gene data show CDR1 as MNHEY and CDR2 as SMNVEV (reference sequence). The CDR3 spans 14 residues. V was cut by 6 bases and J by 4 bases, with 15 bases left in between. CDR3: CASRYLQGTYGYTF. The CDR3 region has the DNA TGTGCCAGCAGATACCTGCAGGGGACCTATGGCTACACCTTC.

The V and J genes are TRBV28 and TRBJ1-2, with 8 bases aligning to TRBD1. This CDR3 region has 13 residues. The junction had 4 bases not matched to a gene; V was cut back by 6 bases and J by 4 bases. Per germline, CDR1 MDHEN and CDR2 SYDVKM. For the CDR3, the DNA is TGTGCCAGCAGCTCGGGACAGGCCTATGGCTACACCTTC. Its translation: CASSSGQAYGYTF.

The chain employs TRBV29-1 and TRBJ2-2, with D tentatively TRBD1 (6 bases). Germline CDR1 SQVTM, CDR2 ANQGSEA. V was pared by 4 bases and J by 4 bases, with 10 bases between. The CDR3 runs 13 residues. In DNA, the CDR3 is TGCAGCGTTGGCCAGGACAGCACCGGGGAGCTGTTTTTT. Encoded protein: CSVGQDSTGELFF.

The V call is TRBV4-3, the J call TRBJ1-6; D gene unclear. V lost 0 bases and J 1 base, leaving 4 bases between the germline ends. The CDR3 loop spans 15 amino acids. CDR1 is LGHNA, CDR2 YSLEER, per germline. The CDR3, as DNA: TGCGCCAGCAGCCAAGAGGTATCCTATAATTCACCCCTCCACTTT. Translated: CASSQEVSYNSPLHF.

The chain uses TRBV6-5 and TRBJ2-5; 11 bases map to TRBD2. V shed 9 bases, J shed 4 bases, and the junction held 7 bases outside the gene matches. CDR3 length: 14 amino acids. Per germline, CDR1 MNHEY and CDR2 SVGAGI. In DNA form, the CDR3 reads TGTGCCAGTGGACTAGCGGGCCTCCCAGAGACCCAGTACTTC. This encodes CASGLAGLPETQYF.

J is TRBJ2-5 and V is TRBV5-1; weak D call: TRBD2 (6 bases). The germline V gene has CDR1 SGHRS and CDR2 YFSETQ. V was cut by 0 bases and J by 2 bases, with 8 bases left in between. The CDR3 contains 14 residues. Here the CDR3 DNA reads TGCGCCAGCAGCTTGGGGCTAGCGCAAGAGACCCAGTACTTC. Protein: CASSLGLAQETQYF.

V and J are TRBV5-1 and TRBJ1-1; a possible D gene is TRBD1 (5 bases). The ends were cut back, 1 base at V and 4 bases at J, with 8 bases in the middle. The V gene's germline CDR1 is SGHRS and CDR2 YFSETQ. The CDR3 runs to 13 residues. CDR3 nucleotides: TGCGCCAGCAGCTTGTTGGGACTCACTGAAGCTTTCTTT. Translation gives CASSLLGLTEAFF.

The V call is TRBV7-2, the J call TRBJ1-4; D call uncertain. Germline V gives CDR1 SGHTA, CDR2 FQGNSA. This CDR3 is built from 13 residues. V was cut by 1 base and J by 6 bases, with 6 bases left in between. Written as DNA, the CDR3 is TGTGCCAGCAGCTTAGAGAACCATGAAAAACTGTTTTTT. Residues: CASSLENHEKLFF.

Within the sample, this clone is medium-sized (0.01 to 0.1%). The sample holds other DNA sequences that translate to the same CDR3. CDR3 nucleotides: TGTGCCAGCAGCTTAACTGGAGGGAACTCTGGAAACACCATATATTTT. Translating it yields CASSLTGGNSGNTIYF. The chain joins TRBV7-2 to TRBJ1-3; D not resolved. The CDR3 spans 16 residues. Germline V gives CDR1 SGHTA, CDR2 FQGNSA. Trimming pared 2 bases from V and 0 bases from J, leaving 11 bases between. Variable domain in full (rest from reference TRBV7-2 and TRBJ1-3): GAGVSQSPSNKVTEKGKDVELRCDPISGHTALYWYRQSLGQGLEFLIYFQGNSAPDKSGLPSDRFSAERTGGSVSTLTIQRTQQEDSAVYLCASSLTGGNSGNTIYFGEGSWLTVV.

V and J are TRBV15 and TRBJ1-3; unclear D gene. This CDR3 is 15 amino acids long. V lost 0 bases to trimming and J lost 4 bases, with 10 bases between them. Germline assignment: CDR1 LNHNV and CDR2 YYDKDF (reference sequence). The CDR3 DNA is TGTGCCACCAGCAGAGATCTGGCAGCCGGAAACACCATATATTTT. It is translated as CATSRDLAAGNTIYF.

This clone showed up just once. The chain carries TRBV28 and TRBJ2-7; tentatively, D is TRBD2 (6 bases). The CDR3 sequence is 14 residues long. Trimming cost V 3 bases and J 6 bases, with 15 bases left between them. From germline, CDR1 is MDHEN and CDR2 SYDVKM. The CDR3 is CASSFGRAGSEQYF. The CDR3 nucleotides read TGTGCCAGCAGTTTTGGGCGGGCCGGGAGCGAGCAGTACTTC.

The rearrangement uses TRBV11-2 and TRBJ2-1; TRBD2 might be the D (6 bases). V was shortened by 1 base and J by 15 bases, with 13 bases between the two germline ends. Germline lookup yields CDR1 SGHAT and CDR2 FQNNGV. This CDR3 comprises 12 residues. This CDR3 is CASSLGALARFF. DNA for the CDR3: TGTGCCAGCAGCTTAGGTGCCCTAGCGCGGTTCTTC.

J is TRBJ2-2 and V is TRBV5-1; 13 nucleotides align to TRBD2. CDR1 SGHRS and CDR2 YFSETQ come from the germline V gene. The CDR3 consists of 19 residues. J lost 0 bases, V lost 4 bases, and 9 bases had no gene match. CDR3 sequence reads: CASSTPGLAGLANTGELFF. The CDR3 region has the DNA TGCGCCAGCAGCACACCGGGACTAGCGGGACTCGCGAACACCGGGGAGCTGTTTTTT.

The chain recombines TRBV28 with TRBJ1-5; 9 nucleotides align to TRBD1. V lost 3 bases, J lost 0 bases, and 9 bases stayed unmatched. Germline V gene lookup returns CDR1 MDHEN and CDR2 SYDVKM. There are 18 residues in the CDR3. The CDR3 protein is CASSFGTGLLISNQPQHF. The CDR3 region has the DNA TGTGCCAGCAGTTTCGGGACAGGGCTCTTAATTAGCAATCAGCCCCAGCATTTT.

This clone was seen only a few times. CDR3 region: CASSPPNTGELFF. CDR3 DNA: TGTGCCAGCTCACCTCCGAACACCGGGGAGCTGTTTTTT. The V and J genes are TRBV18 and TRBJ2-2; D is undetermined. The ends were cut back, 3 bases at V and 0 bases at J, with 2 bases in the middle. The V gene's germline CDR1 is KGHSH and CDR2 LQKENI. The CDR3 contains 13 residues.

CDR3 sequence reads: CASSFRVSAEAFF. The CDR3 DNA is TGTGCCAGCAGCTTCAGGGTCAGTGCTGAAGCTTTCTTT. This chain uses TRBV11-3 with TRBJ1-1; D might be TRBD1 (5 bases). Germline V lookup: CDR1 SGHNT, CDR2 YENEEA. The CDR3 runs to 13 residues. With 3 bases removed from V and 6 bases from J, the gap between germline ends came to 11 bases.

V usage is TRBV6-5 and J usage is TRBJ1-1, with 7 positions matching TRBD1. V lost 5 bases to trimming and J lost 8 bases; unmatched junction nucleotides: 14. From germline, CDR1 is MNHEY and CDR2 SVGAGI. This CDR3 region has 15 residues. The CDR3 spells CASSPRQGPASEAFF. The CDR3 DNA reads TGTGCCAGCAGTCCCCGACAGGGTCCGGCGTCAGAAGCTTTCTTT.

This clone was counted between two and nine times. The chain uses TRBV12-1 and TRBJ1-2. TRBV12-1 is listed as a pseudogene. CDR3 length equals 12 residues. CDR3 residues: CASSFVPPGYTF. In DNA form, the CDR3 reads TGTGCCAGCAGCTTTGTGCCCCCTGGCTACACCTTC.